Below are 16 T cell receptor beta chains sequenced from a single sample in a study of OX40 agonist ivuxolimab in advanced cancers. The repertoire was sequenced with immunoSEQ multiplex PCR; TCRdb's copy has only in-frame clones and lacks some. The sample yields around 68,000 clones, just over 85% seen once. The sample here was CD4+ or CD8+ T cells sorted from blood, taken in a trial of the OX40 agonist ivuxolimab. All receptors derive from an adult with an advanced solid tumor such as melanoma, head and neck, liver or kidney cancer.

The chain employs TRBV28 and TRBJ1-2, with 8 bases matching TRBD1. The CDR3 consists of 14 residues. The germline V gene encodes CDR1 MDHEN and CDR2 SYDVKM. With 6 bases clipped from V and 3 bases from J, the junction kept 6 bases outside the gene matches. In DNA form, the CDR3 reads TGTGCCAGCAGAGAACAGGGGGGTGACTATGGCTACACCTTC. Amino acid sequence: CASREQGGDYGYTF.

The V and J genes are TRBV5-1 and TRBJ2-1; no definite D call. The germline V and J ends were trimmed by 0 bases and 8 bases, with 6 bases remaining between them. The germline V gene has CDR1 SGHRS and CDR2 YFSETQ. This CDR3 is built from 12 residues. The CDR3 is CASSLGRHEQFF. CDR3 in DNA: TGCGCCAGCAGCTTGGGCCGGCATGAGCAGTTCTTC.

In its sample, this clone was seen a few times. V is TRBV9 and J is TRBJ1-5; the D gene is possibly TRBD1 (5 bases). CDR1 and CDR2 (germline): SGDLS, YYNGEE. The CDR3 has 17 residues. V was trimmed by 0 bases and J by 4 bases, leaving 17 bases between them. The CDR3 reads CASSVGGARVRNQPQHF. CDR3 nucleotides: TGTGCCAGCAGCGTAGGAGGGGCGAGGGTCAGGAATCAGCCCCAGCATTTT.

The chain employs TRBV5-1 and TRBJ2-3; D possibly uses TRBD1 or TRBD2 (5 bases each). The CDR3 runs to 15 residues. V was cut by 1 base and J by 0 bases, with 9 bases left in between. Looked up from germline, CDR1 is SGHRS and CDR2 is YFSETQ. The CDR3 region has the DNA TGCGCCAGCAGCTTGCGGGACGGAAGCACAGATACGCAGTATTTT. Protein sequence: CASSLRDGSTDTQYF.

This clone was detected only once. V gene TRBV11-3 combines with J gene TRBJ2-7; possibly TRBD2 for D (7 bases). The CDR3 consists of 14 residues. Germline V lookup: CDR1 SGHNT, CDR2 YENEEA. The V end was cut by 1 base, the J end by 4 bases, with 11 bases between. The CDR3, as DNA: TGTGCCAGCAGCTTAGTGGGGGGGCTTTACGAGCAGTACTTC. This translates into CASSLVGGLYEQYF.

CDR3 nucleotide sequence: TGTGCCAGCGGTCCTCTAGCGGGAGCGGCCGGGGAGCTGTTTTTT. It encodes CASGPLAGAAGELFF. V usage is TRBV11-3 and J usage is TRBJ2-2, with TRBD2 matching 10 bases. The germline V gene encodes CDR1 SGHNT and CDR2 YENEEA. The CDR3 length is 15 residues. The J segment lost 6 bases and the V segment lost 8 bases, leaving 9 bases of the junction unmatched.

This clone was seen only once. The chain carries TRBV18 and TRBJ2-5; 9 positions match TRBD1. This CDR3 spans 16 amino acids. J lost 3 bases, V lost 0 bases, and 5 bases had no gene match. The germline V gene has CDR1 KGHSH and CDR2 LQKENI. The CDR3 loop is CASSPPFDRGEETQYF. CDR3 nucleotide sequence: TGTGCCAGCTCACCACCGTTTGACAGGGGGGAAGAGACCCAGTACTTC.

The chain carries TRBV5-4 and TRBJ2-7, with TRBD2 matching 9 bases. V shed 3 bases, J shed 7 bases, and the junction held 11 bases outside the gene matches. This CDR3 region has 15 residues. Germline V gene lookup returns CDR1 SGHNT and CDR2 YYREEE (reference sequence). The CDR3 here is CASSSTPDSGGEQYF. The CDR3 bases are TGTGCCAGCAGCTCAACACCGGACAGCGGGGGGGAGCAGTACTTC. Supplemented by reference TRBV5-4 and TRBJ2-7, the full variable domain reads ETGVTQSPTHLIKTRGQQVTLRCSSQSGHNTVSWYQQALGQGPQFIFQYYREEENGRGNFPPRFSGLQFPNYSSELNVNALELDDSALYLCASSSTPDSGGEQYFGPGTRLTVT.

To note about this clone: Other nucleotide sequences in the sample specify the same CDR3. V and J are TRBV18 and TRBJ2-7; TRBD1 matches 9 bases. The CDR3 has 14 amino acids. The V gene's germline CDR1 is KGHSH and CDR2 LQKENI. The trim removed 3 bases at V and 2 bases at J, leaving 2 bases unmatched. The CDR3: CASSPGQGAYEQYF. The CDR3 DNA is TGTGCCAGCTCACCGGGACAGGGAGCCTACGAGCAGTACTTC.

The chain recombines TRBV10-2 with TRBJ1-2; 7 bases fit TRBD1. Unmatched junction bases numbered 3, after V lost 6 bases and J lost 2 bases. The length of the CDR3 is 13 residues. Germline assignment: CDR1 WSHSY and CDR2 SAAADI. This CDR3 is CASRGTVNYGYTF. DNA for the CDR3: TGCGCCAGCAGGGGGACAGTCAACTATGGCTACACCTTC.

The chain has TRBV5-4 and TRBJ2-6; D perhaps matches TRBD1 (5 bases). The V end was cut by 1 base, the J end by 0 bases, with 8 bases between. The germline gives CDR1 SGHNT, CDR2 YYREEE (reference sequence). The CDR3 loop spans 16 amino acids. CDR3 sequence (DNA): TGTGCCAGCAGCTTGAGACAGCACTCTGGGGCCAACGTCCTGACTTTC. Its translation is CASSLRQHSGANVLTF.

The chain links TRBV19 to TRBJ1-3; perhaps TRBD1 as D (5 bases). This CDR3 is built from 15 residues. The V end was cut by 5 bases, the J end by 0 bases, with 11 bases between. Germline V lookup: CDR1 LNHDA, CDR2 SQIVND (reference sequence). The CDR3 region has the DNA TGTGCCAGTAGTCTGGGACGGAGCTCTGGAAACACCATATATTTT. As protein: CASSLGRSSGNTIYF.

This clone has only one observation. V and J are TRBV28 and TRBJ2-1, with 7 bases matching TRBD2. The CDR3 has 14 residues. Germline trimming cut 8 bases from V and 4 bases from J; bases unmatched to any gene: 8. The germline gives CDR1 MDHEN, CDR2 SYDVKM. The CDR3, as DNA: TGTGCCAGCGTTGGCGGGAGCGCGTACAATGAGCAGTTCTTC. This encodes CASVGGSAYNEQFF.

The chain has TRBV28 and TRBJ2-5; maybe TRBD2 (7 bases). V gave up 11 bases and J gave up 4 bases, with 26 bases separating them. Germline V gene sequence: CDR1 MDHEN, CDR2 SYDVKM. This CDR3 has 16 residues. In nucleotides, the CDR3 is TGTGCCGCCGAAACCCGGGGGGCGCTTACAGGAGAGACCCAGTACTTC. This translates into CAAETRGALTGETQYF.

CDR3 nucleotide sequence: TGCGCCAGCACCTCCGGTCGGGGTTATCCCTACGAGCAGTACTTC. Translating gives CASTSGRGYPYEQYF. The V and J genes are TRBV10-2 and TRBJ2-7, with D tentatively TRBD2 (5 bases). CDR1 is WSHSY and CDR2 is SAAADI in the germline V gene. V dropped 7 bases and J dropped 2 bases, with 18 bases sitting between them. The CDR3 loop spans 15 amino acids.

The V gene is TRBV6-1, the J gene TRBJ2-7; D gene unclear. The CDR3 covers 12 residues. Per germline, CDR1 MNHNS and CDR2 SASEGT. Deletions cut 2 bases from V and 6 bases from J, with 8 bases between. The CDR3: CASSERESEQYF. CDR3 in DNA: TGTGCCAGCAGTGAAAGGGAAAGCGAGCAGTACTTC.